This T cell receptor beta chain was captured by sequencing in a study of blood T cell repertoires in COVID-19 (dated by TCRdb to the early 2020s). Concerning the study at large: The collaborator samples originated in the United States, Italy and Spain and spanned the acute and convalescent phases of COVID-19. Where HLA class I and class II types were available, the types were taken from metadata supplied by the sample provider, not from assay-based typing. The repertoires were released in a freely available public database intended as a resource for research on the immune response to SARS-CoV-2. Sample metadata almost always included a de-identified subject ID, COVID-19 status, age in years and sex. The samples were drawn from two sources: the first 160 participants of the ongoing ImmuneRACE study, and over 1,000 subjects contributed by 6 global collaborators. The prospective study material was composed of cDNA or gDNA derived from T cells, B-cell-depleted T cells, or PBMCs. The dataset comprised deeply sampled blood TCRbeta repertoires from subjects exposed to, actively infected with, or recovered from COVID-19. On the study overall, not on this receptor specifically: The quantity of clinical and demographic metadata differed by source and by participant and was supplied without curation.

Turning to this clone: The specificity of this receptor is unknown. No qualities accompany the bases; no much larger clone lies one base away.

TCRbeta CDR3 regions were amplified from genomic DNA by means of the immunoSEQ Assay, a bias-controlled multiplex PCR. The source study handled its data this way. Nucleated cell counts per sample were estimated from amplification of reference gene primers within the assay. To quantify the absolute abundance of each unique TCRbeta CDR3 rearrangement, sequence reads were collapsed and filtered. For each sample, productive Simpson clonality was calculated as the square root of Simpson's diversity index over productive rearrangements. TCRdb mirrors the immuneACCESS table, restricted to in-frame sequences. Some clones are absent from its copies; in checked studies, under half trace to an unresolved V gene, and the reason for the others is unknown. V and J calls plus clone size are reproduced from that table; the DNA served to infer D and trimming. Across this sample there are 300,000 to 400,000 clones, with around 87% seen only once. Clones ranked in the top ten supply 0.95% to 1% of the sample.

Participants in the prospective study were aged roughly 18 to 100 years, lived in 24 United States geographic areas, and enrolled through a virtual design. In the prospective study, participants were assigned to cohorts based on the clinical history participants reported in a screening survey and a study questionnaire. In the prospective study, mobile phlebotomists collected whole blood, serum and a nasopharyngeal or oropharyngeal swab from each participant. Prospective study participants could optionally give additional blood draws and questionnaires over an approximately two-month period. Blood samples from the prospective study were shipped frozen or at room temperature prior to DNA extraction. The sequencing input was PBMCs or T cells enriched from blood (not recorded which). This clonotype was sampled from a woman aged 25-40 years with acute COVID-19.

The CDR3 protein sequence reads: CASTSGQGVSQPQHF. The nucleotide sequence is given as TGTGCCAGCACCTCCGGACAGGGGGTGAGTCAGCCCCAGCATTTT. The chain is encoded by TRBV28 joined to TRBJ1-5; 10 nucleotides in the junction match TRBD1. In the germline V gene, CDR1 corresponds to MDHEN and CDR2 to SYDVKM. Relative to germline, V is missing 7 bases and J is missing 6 bases, with 9 bases of the junction outside any gene match. The CDR3 contains 15 residues, cysteine and phenylalanine counted. Only the CDR3 region is kept as DNA, spanning 45 bases read in frame from base 1.